The source of this T cell receptor (beta chain) is a study of cytomegalovirus exposure and HLA in healthy donors. Study results and caveats: Follow-up analysis seemed to connect common viral pathogens with several of the most significant clusters identified. According to the study, roughly 160 TCR beta chains were cytomegalovirus-associated. Segments of the TCR beta V type were, in most cases, productive about 87% or about 30% of the time in an earlier analysis.

A multiplex PCR was run with 60 Vbeta primers and 13 Jbeta primers. Study processing details: Unique TCR beta chains totaled roughly 81 million in a later count, with 8.5 million to 12 million of them shared. The data were produced by immunoSEQ multiplex PCR, yet TCRdb's version contains in-frame clones alone and is incomplete. The D gene and trimming were derived from the DNA, and the V and J assignments and clone size from that table. Here the sample spans approximately 4,200 clones, over 70% being singletons. Comments on this clone: Its target is unknown.

This sequence was found in a middle-aged woman in good health and CMV-seropositive. Sequenced: PBMCs.

CDR3 sequence (DNA): TGTGCCAGCAGCGTAGTGGCGGGGACGGAAGCTTTCTTT. Amino acid sequence: CASSVVAGTEAFF. The gene calls are TRBV9 and TRBJ1-1; D is perhaps TRBD1 (5 bases). The ends were cut back, 0 bases at V and 8 bases at J, with 11 bases in the middle. Germline CDR1 reads SGDLS; CDR2 reads YYNGEE. The CDR3 contains 13 residues.